This entry describes one T cell receptor (beta chain). The antigen is unknown. These data are taken from a study of cytotoxic CD8 clonotypes in ibrutinib-treated CLL. Across the study: Investigators collected response samples after a median approximately eleven months of treatment, range 6 to 36. Mean values per sample were a few hundred thousand productive templates and 94,082 productive rearrangements.

The protocol was immunoSEQ multiplex PCR, while the TCRdb copy is restricted to in-frame clones and leaves out a portion. Found here are 110,000 to 150,000 clones, under 95% of them singletons; the top ten hold 10% to 14%. Overall study results and limits: Relative to age-matched healthy donors, clonality at baseline was higher, and it tracked circulating CD8+ T-cell counts.

Trimming removed 3 bases at V and 6 bases at J, with 4 bases between. Germline CDR1 SGHRS, CDR2 YFSETQ. This CDR3 comprises 10 residues. This receptor was obtained from a human donor with chronic lymphocytic leukemia. This chain connects TRBV5-1 to TRBJ2-7; D gene ambiguous. The sequencing here drew on PBMCs, taken after 12 months of ibrutinib treatment. The CDR3 spells CASSSSEQYF. The DNA for the CDR3 is TGCGCCAGCAGCTCCAGCGAGCAGTACTTC.